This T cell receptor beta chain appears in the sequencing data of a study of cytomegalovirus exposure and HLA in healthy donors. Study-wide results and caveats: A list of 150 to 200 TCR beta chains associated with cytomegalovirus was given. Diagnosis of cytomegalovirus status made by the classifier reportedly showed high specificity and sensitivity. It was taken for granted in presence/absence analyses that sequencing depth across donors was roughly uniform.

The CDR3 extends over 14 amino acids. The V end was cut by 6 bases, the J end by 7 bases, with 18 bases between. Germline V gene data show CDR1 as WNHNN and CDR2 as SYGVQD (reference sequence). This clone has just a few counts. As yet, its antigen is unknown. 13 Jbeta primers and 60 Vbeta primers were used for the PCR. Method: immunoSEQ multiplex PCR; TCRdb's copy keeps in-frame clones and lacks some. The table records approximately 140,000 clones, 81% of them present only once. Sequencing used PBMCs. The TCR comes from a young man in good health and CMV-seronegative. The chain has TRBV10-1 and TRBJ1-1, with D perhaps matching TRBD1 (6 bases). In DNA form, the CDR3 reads TGCGCCAGCAGGGTCGGAAGACAGGACCGTGAAGCTTTCTTT. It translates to CASRVGRQDREAFF.